The TCR beta chain under discussion was sequenced for a study of blood T cell repertoires in COVID-19. Study-wide background: Specimens from acute and convalescent COVID-19 originated in the United States, Italy and Spain.

In the original workflow: Reference gene primer amplification yielded estimated nucleated cell counts. Here immunoSEQ multiplex PCR was the method, and the copy in TCRdb shows in-frame clones only, minus some. The V and J calls and the clone size are those of that table, but D and trimming were determined from the DNA. The sample contains about 210,000 clones, roughly four fifths of which appear only once. This clone turned up a few times. V was trimmed by 2 bases and J by 8 bases, leaving 15 bases between them. The germline V gene encodes CDR1 GTSNPN and CDR2 SVGIG (reference sequence). This CDR3 comprises 13 residues.

Sample: peripheral blood. The rearrangement links TRBV30 to TRBJ1-2; tentative D call: TRBD1 (5 bases). The clonotype originates from a middle-aged woman with active or convalescent COVID-19. This chain's CDR3 is CAWSQGSWLGYTF. CDR3 nucleotide sequence: TGTGCCTGGAGTCAGGGCTCATGGCTCGGCTACACCTTC.